A single sample is the source of the 6 T cell receptor beta chains below, sequenced in a study of T cell responses to AZD1222 COVID-19 vaccine. The table came from immunoSEQ multiplex PCR; TCRdb's copy has only in-frame clones and leaves some out. The data hold roughly 100,000 clones, with 89% observed a single time. Source: peripheral blood, taken 28 days after the second AZD1222 dose. The receptors derive from an adult who received the AZD1222 COVID-19 vaccine.

The chain links TRBV5-4 to TRBJ2-1, with no clear D. Germline loops: CDR1 SGHNT, CDR2 YYREEE (reference sequence). The CDR3 length is 13 residues. V was pared by 0 bases and J by 6 bases, with 7 bases between. The CDR3 coding sequence is TGTGCCAGCAGCTTGGTGTTTGGCAATGAGCAGTTCTTC. Translation: CASSLVFGNEQFF. Full variable domain (outside the CDR3, taken from reference TRBV5-4 and TRBJ2-1): ETGVTQSPTHLIKTRGQQVTLRCSSQSGHNTVSWYQQALGQGPQFIFQYYREEENGRGNFPPRFSGLQFPNYSSELNVNALELDDSALYLCASSLVFGNEQFFGPGTRLTVL.

The chain links TRBV7-8 to TRBJ1-3, with D unclear. V dropped 1 base and J dropped 1 base, with 5 bases sitting between them. This CDR3 region has 14 residues. CDR1 is SGHVS and CDR2 is FQNEAQ in the germline V gene. CDR3 sequence reads: CASSLDRSGNTIYF. CDR3 DNA: TGTGCCAGCAGCTTAGACCGGTCTGGAAACACCATATATTTT.

The chain carries TRBV28 and TRBJ2-7; the match to TRBD1 covers 9 bases. From germline, CDR1 is MDHEN and CDR2 SYDVKM. Trimming removed 6 bases from V and 1 base from J; junction bases left unmatched: 4. CDR3 length: 14 residues. CDR3 bases: TGTGCCAGCAGACAGGGGGCCCTATCCTACGAGCAGTACTTC. It translates to CASRQGALSYEQYF. Variable domain in full (rest from reference TRBV28 and TRBJ2-7): DVKVTQSSRYLVKRTGEKVFLECVQDMDHENMFWYRQDPGLGLRLIYFSYDVKMKEKGDIPEGYSVSREKKERFSLILESASTNQTSMYLCASRQGALSYEQYFGPGTRLTVT.

The chain carries TRBV28 and TRBJ2-7, with 10 bases identical to TRBD2. From germline, CDR1 is MDHEN and CDR2 SYDVKM. This CDR3 is 14 amino acids long. The junction had 9 bases not matched to a gene; V was cut back by 8 bases and J by 5 bases. CDR3 nucleotides: TGTGCCAGCCGACGACTAGCGGGTAACAACGAGCAGTACTTC. This gives the protein CASRRLAGNNEQYF.

The rearrangement uses TRBV28 and TRBJ1-2, with D possibly being TRBD1 (6 bases). The CDR3 runs to 16 residues. The germline V and J ends were trimmed by 6 bases and 4 bases, with 21 bases remaining between them. CDR1 is MDHEN, CDR2 SYDVKM, per germline. The CDR3 DNA sequence: TGTGCCAGCAGCGGGGGTGCGGGGGCGCTTACCTATGGCTACACCTTC. It yields the protein CASSGGAGALTYGYTF.

This clone appeared once. CDR3 residues: CASSQDPNTGELFF. In nucleotides, the CDR3 is TGTGCCAGCAGCCAAGATCCAAACACCGGGGAGCTGTTTTTT. This sequence joins TRBV4-2 and TRBJ2-2; D not resolved. V lost 0 bases, J lost 2 bases, and 4 bases lay in between. The length of the CDR3 is 14 residues. CDR1 and CDR2 (germline): LGHNA, YNFKEQ.